The 21 T cell receptor beta chains reported below all come from one sample, sequenced in a study of Graves' ophthalmopathy and Graves' hyperthyroidism. Amplification from RNA transcripts yielded the TCR beta CDR3 regions. RT-PCR with HTBI primers came first, then second-round multiplex PCR. TCRdb called the multiplex PCR reads again in MiXCR, with one record for every CDR3 protein. The sample has roughly 410,000 distinct CDR3 sequences, 15% to 17% seen once. Sequencing used peripheral blood. Receptors originate from a woman aged 18-30 years with stable Graves' hyperthyroidism.

Many counts were recorded for this clonotype. The chain is built from TRBV6-2 or TRBV6-3 and TRBJ1-5; 10 nucleotides line up with TRBD1. V trimming: 6 bases; J trimming: 1 base; junction bases outside the gene matches: 9. The CDR3 runs to 17 residues. CDR1 and CDR2 (germline): MNHEY, SVGEGT. CDR3 loop: CASSRRQGAKSNQPQHF. CDR3 bases: TGTGCCAGCAGCAGACGACAGGGGGCGAAGAGCAATCAGCCCCAGCATTTT.

This clonotype was found many times. The chain recombines TRBV4-3 with TRBJ2-7; D gene uncertain. V shed 0 bases and J shed 10 bases, with 16 bases lying between them. Germline-derived CDR1 and CDR2 are LGHNA and YSLEER. The CDR3 has 14 amino acids. CDR3 nucleotides: TGCGCCAGCAGCCAAGAGGTATTAGGGCGAAAACAGTACTTC. It codes for CASSQEVLGRKQYF.

This clonotype was picked up many times. The V gene is TRBV20-1, the J gene TRBJ2-7, with 7 bases aligning to TRBD1. V was clipped by 5 bases and J by 4 bases; unmatched bases: 5. The CDR3 sequence is 12 residues long. Germline assignment: CDR1 DFQATT and CDR2 SNEGSKA (reference sequence). The CDR3 is CSAHRGNYEQYF. DNA for the CDR3: TGCAGTGCTCACAGGGGAAATTACGAGCAGTACTTC.

The chain employs TRBV3-1 and TRBJ2-5, with 12 positions matching TRBD2. The CDR3 covers 17 residues. With 4 bases clipped from V and 4 bases from J, the junction kept 10 bases outside the gene matches. Germline-derived CDR1 and CDR2 are LGHDT and YNNKEL (reference sequence). The CDR3 nucleotides are TGTGCCAGCAGCCCCCGACTAGCGGGGGCCGAGGGAGAGACCCAGTACTTC. It is translated as CASSPRLAGAEGETQYF.

This clonotype showed up many times. The rearrangement uses TRBV10-3 and TRBJ1-1, with D possibly being TRBD1 (6 bases). Germline V gene data show CDR1 as ENHRY and CDR2 as SYGVKD. The CDR3 sequence is 15 residues long. Between the trimmed V and J ends, which lost 7 bases and 1 base, there was a span of 16 bases. DNA of the CDR3: TGTGCCATCACCGAGGGACCGGGGGCGAACACTGAAGCTTTCTTT. This sequence encodes CAITEGPGANTEAFF.

The V gene is TRBV19, the J gene TRBJ1-1; D is undetermined. Germline loops: CDR1 LNHDA, CDR2 SQIVND (reference sequence). The length of the CDR3 is 14 residues. V was trimmed by 3 bases and J by 0 bases, leaving 8 bases between them. CDR3 sequence (DNA): TGTGCCAGTAGTATGGGAGGGATGAACACTGAAGCTTTCTTT. This codes for CASSMGGMNTEAFF.

Ten or more counts support this clonotype. J is TRBJ2-5 and V is TRBV12-3 or TRBV12-4; D gene ambiguous. V lost 2 bases and J lost 5, with 24 bases in between. The length of the CDR3 is 18 residues. CDR3 nucleotides: TGTGCCAGCAGTTTAACGGTGTGGGCACCTAATGCGGTGGAGACCCAGTACTTC. Its protein product is CASSLTVWAPNAVETQYF.

Of note for this clonotype: Being one base from a much bigger clone, this may be a read error. The chain uses TRBV27 and TRBJ1-3; TRBD1 might be the D (6 bases). The CDR3 length is 14 residues. Germline lookup yields CDR1 MNHEY and CDR2 SMNVEV (reference sequence). CDR3 sequence reads: CASRGAGSGNTLYF. The CDR3 region has the DNA TGTGCCAGCAGGGGGGCAGGGTCTGGAAACACCCTATATTTT.

This clonotype has a count of ten or more. V and J are TRBV13 and TRBJ2-5; maybe TRBD2 (6 bases). The CDR3 runs 15 residues. The germline V gene has CDR1 PRHDT and CDR2 FYEKMQ (reference sequence). Trimming cost V 0 bases and J 0 bases, with 8 bases left between them. The CDR3 here is CASSLGWGDQETQYF. The CDR3 coding sequence is TGTGCCAGCAGCTTAGGATGGGGGGACCAAGAGACCCAGTACTTC.

This clonotype has a count of ten or more. The rearrangement uses TRBV10-3 and TRBJ1-1; TRBD1 agrees at 7 bases. V lost 0 bases, J lost 0 bases, and 4 bases stayed unmatched. Germline CDR1 and CDR2: ENHRY and SYGVKD. CDR3 length: 16 residues. The DNA of the CDR3 is TGTGCCATCAGTGAGTCCGGGACAGCCATGAACACTGAAGCTTTCTTT. Translated: CAISESGTAMNTEAFF.

This clonotype was recorded many times. V is TRBV20-1 and J is TRBJ1-3; 8 positions agree with TRBD1. This CDR3 spans 14 amino acids. CDR1 is DFQATT, CDR2 SNEGSKA, per germline (reference sequence). V was pared by 3 bases and J by 4 bases, with 5 bases of the junction left unmatched. The CDR3 protein is CSASPSGGGNTIYF. DNA of the CDR3: TGCAGTGCTAGCCCCTCAGGGGGCGGAAACACCATATATTTT.

This clonotype has ten or more counts. The chain combines TRBV27 with TRBJ1-2, with D perhaps TRBD1 (6 bases). This CDR3 spans 15 amino acids. Trimming took 2 bases from V and 4 from J, leaving 14 bases between them. Germline CDR1 and CDR2: MNHEY and SMNVEV (reference sequence). Written as DNA, the CDR3 is TGTGCCAGCAGTTTAGTGGGACAACCTGGCTATGGCTACACCTTC. Encoded protein: CASSLVGQPGYGYTF.

In its sample, this clonotype was seen many times. This chain links TRBV2 with TRBJ1-3; 7 nucleotides agree with TRBD1. The trim removed 4 bases at V and 3 bases at J, leaving 3 bases unmatched. The V gene's germline CDR1 is SNHLY and CDR2 FYNNEI. The CDR3 is 14 residues long. Here the CDR3 reads CASSVTGYGNTIYF. The CDR3 DNA follows: TGTGCCAGCAGTGTGACAGGGTATGGAAACACCATATATTTT.

This clonotype was counted at least ten times. The V gene is TRBV7-8, the J gene TRBJ2-5; D is unresolved. Germline CDR1 reads SGHVS; CDR2 reads FQNEAQ. V was trimmed by 7 bases and J by 2 bases, leaving 14 bases between them. The CDR3 has 14 residues. CDR3 protein: CASTLGRTQETQYF. The CDR3 region has the DNA TGTGCCAGCACCTTGGGCAGGACGCAAGAGACCCAGTACTTC.

This clonotype was counted at least ten times. The chain is built from TRBV7-2 and TRBJ2-4; 9 bases match TRBD2. The germline gives CDR1 SGHTA, CDR2 FQGNSA. J lost 6 bases, V lost 2 bases, and 8 bases had no gene match. This CDR3 has 16 residues. In DNA, the CDR3 is TGTGCCAGCAGCTTATCCCTTACTAGCGGGTTAAACATTCAGTACTTC. This codes for CASSLSLTSGLNIQYF.

This clonotype has ten or more counts. The DNA for the CDR3 is TGTGCCAGCCTCCGGGACGAGACCTACGAGCAGTACTTC. This encodes CASLRDETYEQYF. The chain has TRBV6-6 and TRBJ2-7; D tentatively fits TRBD1 or TRBD2 (5 bases each). This CDR3 has 13 amino acids. Looked up from germline, CDR1 is MNHNY and CDR2 is SVGAGI (reference sequence). V was trimmed by 8 bases and J by 2 bases, leaving 13 bases between them.

This clonotype was counted ten times or more. The chain couples TRBV29-1 to TRBJ1-1; D is uncertain. Germline V lookup: CDR1 SQVTM, CDR2 ANQGSEA. Trimming cost V 7 bases and J 3 bases, with 15 bases left between them. The CDR3 length is 13 residues. In DNA, the CDR3 is TGCAGCGGCGTCGGACTGAGGGACACTGAAGCTTTCTTT. Protein sequence: CSGVGLRDTEAFF. The full variable domain, in which reference TRBV29-1 and TRBJ1-1 provide the parts outside the CDR3, is SAVISQKPSRDICQRGTSLTIQCQVDSQVTMMFWYRQQPGQSLTLIATANQGSEATYESGFVIDKFPISRPNLTFSTLTVSNMSPEDSSIYLCSGVGLRDTEAFFGQGTRLTVV.

This clonotype was detected ten times or more. The V and J genes are TRBV6-5 and TRBJ2-5; no firm D call. Germline V CDR1 and CDR2: MNHEY, SVGAGI. This CDR3 contains 15 residues. Trimming took off 7 bases at V and 0 bases at J, with 15 bases between the two ends. In nucleotides, the CDR3 is TGTGCCAGCAAGCACGGGCTACCTAACCAAGAGACCCAGTACTTC. Translation gives CASKHGLPNQETQYF.

This clonotype showed up many times. The genes are TRBV5-1 and TRBJ2-7, with TRBD1 as a possible D gene (6 bases). Deletions cut 0 bases from V and 3 bases from J, with 13 bases between. This CDR3 is built from 15 residues. Looked up from germline, CDR1 is SGHRS and CDR2 is YFSETQ. DNA for the CDR3: TGCGCCAGCAGCTTGGAATGGGGGCAGATCTACGAGCAGTACTTC. Translation gives CASSLEWGQIYEQYF.

This clonotype has at least ten counts. The chain recombines TRBV2 with TRBJ2-5; D remains unclear. This CDR3 region has 15 residues. Looked up from germline, CDR1 is SNHLY and CDR2 is FYNNEI. Trimming took 3 bases from V and 5 from J, leaving 16 bases between them. CDR3 DNA: TGTGCCAGCAGTGATGGAAGGCCGCTGGAGGAGACCCAGTACTTC. It encodes CASSDGRPLEETQYF. Based on the CDR3 plus reference TRBV2 and TRBJ2-5, the full variable domain is EPEVTQTPSHQVTQMGQEVILRCVPISNHLYFYWYRQILGQKVEFLVSFYNNEISEKSEIFDDQFSVERPDGSNFTLKIRSTKLEDSAMYFCASSDGRPLEETQYFGPGTRLLVL.

This clonotype was detected only a few times. This clone may be a read error of a much larger clone one base away. The CDR3 DNA reads TGTGCCAGCAGTGAACAGGGGGTCTATGGCTACACCTTC. Protein: CASSEQGVYGYTF. The rearrangement joins TRBV7-9 to TRBJ1-2; 8 bases map to TRBD1. Unmatched junction bases numbered 4, after V lost 6 bases and J lost 4 bases. The germline V gene has CDR1 SEHNR and CDR2 FQNEAQ (reference sequence). The CDR3 totals 13 residues.